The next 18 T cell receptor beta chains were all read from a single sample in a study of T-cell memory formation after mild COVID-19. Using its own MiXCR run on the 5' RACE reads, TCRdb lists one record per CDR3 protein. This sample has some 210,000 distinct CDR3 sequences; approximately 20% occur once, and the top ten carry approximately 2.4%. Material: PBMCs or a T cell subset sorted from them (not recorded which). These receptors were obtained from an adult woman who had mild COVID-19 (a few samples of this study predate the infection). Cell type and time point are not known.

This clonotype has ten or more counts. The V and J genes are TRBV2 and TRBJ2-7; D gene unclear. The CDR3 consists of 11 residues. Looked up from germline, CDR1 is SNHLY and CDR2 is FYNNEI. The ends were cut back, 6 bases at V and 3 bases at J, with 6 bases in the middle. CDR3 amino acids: CASSAFYEQYF. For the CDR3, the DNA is TGTGCCAGCAGCGCTTTCTACGAGCAGTACTTC.

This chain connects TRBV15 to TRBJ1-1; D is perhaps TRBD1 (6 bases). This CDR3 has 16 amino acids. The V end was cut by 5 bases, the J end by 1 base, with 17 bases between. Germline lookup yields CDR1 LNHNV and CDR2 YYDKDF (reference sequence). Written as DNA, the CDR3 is TGTGCCACCAGCTCTTTGAGGGGGATGGGGAACACTGAAGCTTTCTTT. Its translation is CATSSLRGMGNTEAFF. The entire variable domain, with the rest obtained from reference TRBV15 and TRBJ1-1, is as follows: DAMVIQNPRYQVTQFGKPVTLSCSQTLNHNVMYWYQQKSSQAPKLLFHYYDKDFNNEADTPDNFQSRRPNTSFCFLDIRSPGLGDTAMYLCATSSLRGMGNTEAFFGQGTRLTVV.

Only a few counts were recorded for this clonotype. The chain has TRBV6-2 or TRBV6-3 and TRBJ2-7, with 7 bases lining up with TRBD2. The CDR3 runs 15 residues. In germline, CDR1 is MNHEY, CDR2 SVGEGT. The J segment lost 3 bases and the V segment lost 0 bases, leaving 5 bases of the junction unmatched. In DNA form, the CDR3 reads TGTGCCAGCAGTTACTCGGTCGGGGGGAGCTACGAGCAGTACTTC. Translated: CASSYSVGGSYEQYF.

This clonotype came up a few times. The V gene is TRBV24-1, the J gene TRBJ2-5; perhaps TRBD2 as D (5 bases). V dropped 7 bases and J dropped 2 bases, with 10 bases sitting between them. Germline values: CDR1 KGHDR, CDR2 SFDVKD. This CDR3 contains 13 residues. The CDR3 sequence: CATSPGRQETQYF. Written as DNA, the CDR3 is TGTGCCACCAGCCCGGGGAGACAAGAGACCCAGTACTTC.

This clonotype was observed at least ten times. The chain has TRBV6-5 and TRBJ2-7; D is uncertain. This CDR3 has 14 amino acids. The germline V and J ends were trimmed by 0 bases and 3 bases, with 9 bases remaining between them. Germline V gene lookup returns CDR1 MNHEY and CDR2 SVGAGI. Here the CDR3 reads CASSYSPTNYEQYF. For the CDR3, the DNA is TGTGCCAGCAGTTACTCCCCTACCAACTACGAGCAGTACTTC.

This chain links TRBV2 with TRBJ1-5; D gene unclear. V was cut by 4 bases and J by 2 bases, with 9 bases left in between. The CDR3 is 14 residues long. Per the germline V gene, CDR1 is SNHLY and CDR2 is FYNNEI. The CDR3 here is CASSVWVGNQPQHF. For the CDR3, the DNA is TGTGCCAGCAGTGTATGGGTGGGCAATCAGCCCCAGCATTTT.

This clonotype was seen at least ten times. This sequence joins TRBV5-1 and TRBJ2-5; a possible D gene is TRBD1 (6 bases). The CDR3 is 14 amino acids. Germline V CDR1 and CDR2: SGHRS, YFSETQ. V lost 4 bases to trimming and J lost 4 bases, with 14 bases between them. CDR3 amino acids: CASSTQSRGETQYF. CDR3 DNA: TGCGCCAGCAGCACGCAGAGCAGGGGAGAGACCCAGTACTTC.

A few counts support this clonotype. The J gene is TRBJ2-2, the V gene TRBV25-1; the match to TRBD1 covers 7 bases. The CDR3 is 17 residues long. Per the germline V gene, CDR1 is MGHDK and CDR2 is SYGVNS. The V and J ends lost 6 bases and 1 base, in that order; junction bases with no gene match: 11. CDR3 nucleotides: TGTGCCAGCAGCCATCACACAGGGGCCCGGAACACCGGGGAGCTGTTTTTT. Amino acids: CASSHHTGARNTGELFF.

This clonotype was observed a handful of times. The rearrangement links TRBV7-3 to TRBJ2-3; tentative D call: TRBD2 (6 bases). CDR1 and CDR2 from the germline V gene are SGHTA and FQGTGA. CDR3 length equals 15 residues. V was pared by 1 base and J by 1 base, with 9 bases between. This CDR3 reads CASSLNPGGTDTQYF. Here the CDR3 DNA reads TGTGCCAGCAGCTTAAATCCGGGGGGCACAGATACGCAGTATTTT.

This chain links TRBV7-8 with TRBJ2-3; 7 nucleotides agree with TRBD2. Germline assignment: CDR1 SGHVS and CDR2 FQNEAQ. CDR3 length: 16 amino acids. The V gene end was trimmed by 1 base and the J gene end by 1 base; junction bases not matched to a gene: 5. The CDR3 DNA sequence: TGTGCCAGCAGCTTAGAGGCGGGAGTGGGCACAGATACGCAGTATTTT. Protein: CASSLEAGVGTDTQYF.

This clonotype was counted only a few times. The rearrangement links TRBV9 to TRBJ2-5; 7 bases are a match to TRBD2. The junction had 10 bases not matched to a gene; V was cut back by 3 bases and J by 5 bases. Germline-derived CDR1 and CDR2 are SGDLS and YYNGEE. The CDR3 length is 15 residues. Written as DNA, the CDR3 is TGTGCCAGCAGCGCGAGACTAGCTGGCCTGGAGACCCAGTACTTC. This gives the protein CASSARLAGLETQYF.

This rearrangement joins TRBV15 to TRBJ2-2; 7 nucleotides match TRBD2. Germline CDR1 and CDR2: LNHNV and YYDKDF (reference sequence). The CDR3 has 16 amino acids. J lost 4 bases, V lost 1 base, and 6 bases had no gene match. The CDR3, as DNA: TGTGCCACCAGCAGAGTAGCCGGGGGGAGCACCGGGGAGCTGTTTTTT. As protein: CATSRVAGGSTGELFF.

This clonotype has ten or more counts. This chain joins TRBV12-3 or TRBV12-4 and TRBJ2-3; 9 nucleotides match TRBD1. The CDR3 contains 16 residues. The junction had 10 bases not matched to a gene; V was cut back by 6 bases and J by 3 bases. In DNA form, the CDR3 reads TGTGCCAGCAGCCCTCGGGACAGGGAAGGGACAGATACGCAGTATTTT. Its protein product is CASSPRDREGTDTQYF.

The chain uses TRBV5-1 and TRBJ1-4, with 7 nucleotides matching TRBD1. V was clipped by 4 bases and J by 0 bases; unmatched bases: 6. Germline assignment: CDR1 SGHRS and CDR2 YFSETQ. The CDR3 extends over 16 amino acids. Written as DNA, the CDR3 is TGCGCCAGCAGCACAGGACAGGTTGCAACTAATGAAAAACTGTTTTTT. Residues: CASSTGQVATNEKLFF.

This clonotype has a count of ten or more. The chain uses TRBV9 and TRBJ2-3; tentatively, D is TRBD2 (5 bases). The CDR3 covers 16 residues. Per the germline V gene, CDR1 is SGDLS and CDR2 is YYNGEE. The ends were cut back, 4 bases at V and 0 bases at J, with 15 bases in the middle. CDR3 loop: CASSPWTLQSTDTQYF. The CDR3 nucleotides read TGTGCCAGCAGCCCGTGGACTCTACAGAGCACAGATACGCAGTATTTT. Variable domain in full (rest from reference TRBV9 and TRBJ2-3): DSGVTQTPKHLITATGQRVTLRCSPRSGDLSVYWYQQSLDQGLQFLIQYYNGEERAKGNILERFSAQQFPDLHSELNLSSLELGDSALYFCASSPWTLQSTDTQYFGPGTRLTVL.

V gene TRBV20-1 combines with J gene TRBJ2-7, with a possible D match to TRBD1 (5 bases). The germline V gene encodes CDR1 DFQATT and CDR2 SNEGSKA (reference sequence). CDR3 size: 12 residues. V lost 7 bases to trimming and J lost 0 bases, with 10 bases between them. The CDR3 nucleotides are TGCAGTGTCCAGGGTCTCTCCTACGAGCAGTACTTC. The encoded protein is CSVQGLSYEQYF.

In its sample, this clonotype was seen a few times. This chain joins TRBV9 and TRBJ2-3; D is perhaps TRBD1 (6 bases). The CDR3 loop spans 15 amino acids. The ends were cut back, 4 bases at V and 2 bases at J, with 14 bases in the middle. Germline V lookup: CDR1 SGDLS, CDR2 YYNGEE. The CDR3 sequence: CASSLRQAITDTQYF. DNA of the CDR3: TGTGCCAGCAGCCTAAGACAGGCGATCACAGATACGCAGTATTTT.

Here the CDR3 reads CSARDSIQYF. As DNA, the CDR3 is TGCAGTGCTAGAGATAGCATCCAGTACTTC. This chain joins TRBV20-1 and TRBJ2-5, with unresolved D. Germline V gives CDR1 DFQATT, CDR2 SNEGSKA (reference sequence). The CDR3 length is 10 residues. V was pared by 0 bases and J by 10 bases, with 6 bases between.